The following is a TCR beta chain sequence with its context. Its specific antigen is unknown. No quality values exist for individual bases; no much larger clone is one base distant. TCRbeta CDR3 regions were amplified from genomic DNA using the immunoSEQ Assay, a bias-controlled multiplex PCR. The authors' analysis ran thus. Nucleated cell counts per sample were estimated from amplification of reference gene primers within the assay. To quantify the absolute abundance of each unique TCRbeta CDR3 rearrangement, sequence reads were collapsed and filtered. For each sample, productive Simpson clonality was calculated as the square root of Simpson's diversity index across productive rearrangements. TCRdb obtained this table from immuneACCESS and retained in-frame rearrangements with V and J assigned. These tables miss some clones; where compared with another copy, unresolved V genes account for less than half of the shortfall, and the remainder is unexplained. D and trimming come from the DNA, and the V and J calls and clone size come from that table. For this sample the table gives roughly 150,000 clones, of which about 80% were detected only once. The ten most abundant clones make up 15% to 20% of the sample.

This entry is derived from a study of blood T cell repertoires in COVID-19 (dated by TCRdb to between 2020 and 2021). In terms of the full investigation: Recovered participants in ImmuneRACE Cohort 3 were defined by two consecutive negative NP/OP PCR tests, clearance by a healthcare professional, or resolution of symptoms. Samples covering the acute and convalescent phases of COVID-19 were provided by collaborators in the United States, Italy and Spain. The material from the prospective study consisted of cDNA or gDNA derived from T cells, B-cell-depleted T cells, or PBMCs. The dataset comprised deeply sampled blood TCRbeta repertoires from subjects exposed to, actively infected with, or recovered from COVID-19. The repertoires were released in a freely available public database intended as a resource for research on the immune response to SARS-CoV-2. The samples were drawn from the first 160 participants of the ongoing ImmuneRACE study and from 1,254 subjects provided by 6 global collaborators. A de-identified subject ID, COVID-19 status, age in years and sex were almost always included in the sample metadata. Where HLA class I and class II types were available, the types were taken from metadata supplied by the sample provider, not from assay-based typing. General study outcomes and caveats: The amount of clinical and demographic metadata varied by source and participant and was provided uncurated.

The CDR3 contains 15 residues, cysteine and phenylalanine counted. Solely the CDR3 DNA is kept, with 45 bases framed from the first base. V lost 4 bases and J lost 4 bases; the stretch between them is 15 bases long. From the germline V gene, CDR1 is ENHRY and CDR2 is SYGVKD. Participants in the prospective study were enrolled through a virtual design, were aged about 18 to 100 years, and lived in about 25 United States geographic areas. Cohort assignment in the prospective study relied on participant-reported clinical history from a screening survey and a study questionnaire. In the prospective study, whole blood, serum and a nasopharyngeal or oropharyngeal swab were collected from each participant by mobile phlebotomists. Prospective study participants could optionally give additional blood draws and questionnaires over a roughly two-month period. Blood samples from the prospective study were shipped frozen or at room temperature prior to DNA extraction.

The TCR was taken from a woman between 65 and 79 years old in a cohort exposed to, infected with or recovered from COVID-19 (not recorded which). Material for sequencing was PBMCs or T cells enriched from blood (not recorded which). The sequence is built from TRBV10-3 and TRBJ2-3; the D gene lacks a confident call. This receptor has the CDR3 CAISVSRTRADTQYF. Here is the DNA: TGTGCCATCAGTGTCTCCAGAACTCGGGCAGATACGCAGTATTTT.